This T cell receptor beta chain was sequenced for a study of blood T cell repertoires in COVID-19. The CDR3 length is 14 residues. Germline V lookup: CDR1 LNHDA, CDR2 SQIVND (reference sequence). V was pared by 10 bases and J by 0 bases, with 7 bases of the junction left unmatched. Authors' analysis steps: How many nucleated cells were present was estimated from reference gene primer amplification. Clones were read by immunoSEQ multiplex PCR, and TCRdb kept only the in-frame ones, dropping some. D and trimming were read from the DNA, whereas the V and J calls and clone size are those reported in that table. The sample lists 200,000 or so clones, approximately 80% occurring once. The participants were between about 18 and 90 years old and came from about two dozen US areas.

The TCR sequence derives from a woman between 40 and 50 years old with acute COVID-19. The chain carries TRBV19 and TRBJ2-7, with 9 bases matching TRBD1. Material: PBMCs or T cells enriched from blood (not recorded which). CDR3 bases: TGTGCCACCACGTCGACAGGGGGCTCCTACGAGCAGTACTTC. Translated, it gives CATTSTGGSYEQYF. The entire variable domain, with the rest obtained from reference TRBV19 and TRBJ2-7, is as follows: DGGITQSPKYLFRKEGQNVTLSCEQNLNHDAMYWYRQDPGQGLRLIYYSQIVNDFQKGDIAEGYSVSREKKESFPLTVTSAQKNPTAFYLCATTSTGGSYEQYFGPGTRLTVT.